Below are 16 T cell receptor beta chains sequenced from a single sample in a study of CD8 T cells in ankylosing spondylitis. TCRdb processed the 5' RACE reads anew with MiXCR; each CDR3 protein has one entry. The sample has around 25,000 distinct CDR3 sequences; just over 2.5% are singletons. Sequenced material: blood, either unsorted or a sorted T cell fraction (not recorded which). The receptors stem from a female donor with ankylosing spondylitis or in good health (not recorded which).

At least ten counts were recorded for this clonotype. The rearrangement links TRBV9 to TRBJ1-4; D perhaps matches TRBD1 (6 bases). This CDR3 has 15 amino acids. Germline V lookup: CDR1 SGDLS, CDR2 YYNGEE. V was cut by 2 bases and J by 5 bases, with 13 bases left in between. The CDR3, as DNA: TGTGCCAGCAGCGTGAGCGGGACACTGAATGAAAAACTGTTTTTT. Encoded protein: CASSVSGTLNEKLFF.

This clonotype is judged medium-sized (0.01 to 0.1%). DNA of the CDR3: TGTGCCAGCAGCGTGAGCCCCTTGACCAGCTCCTACGAGCAGTACTTC. It is translated as CASSVSPLTSSYEQYF. This chain joins TRBV9 and TRBJ2-7; D is unresolved. Germline CDR1 is SGDLS and CDR2 is YYNGEE. The ends were cut back, 2 bases at V and 0 bases at J, with 15 bases in the middle. This CDR3 spans 16 amino acids.

This clonotype was seen many times. The rearrangement joins TRBV9 to TRBJ2-5; TRBD1 matches 11 bases. The germline gives CDR1 SGDLS, CDR2 YYNGEE. The J segment lost 1 base and the V segment lost 0 bases, leaving 11 bases of the junction unmatched. The CDR3 contains 19 residues. CDR3 region: CASSVAGQGAAYLQETQYF. CDR3 coding DNA: TGTGCCAGCAGCGTAGCTGGACAGGGGGCAGCCTACCTCCAAGAGACCCAGTACTTC.

At least ten counts were recorded for this clonotype. This chain connects TRBV9 to TRBJ2-3; possibly TRBD1 for D (6 bases). The germline gives CDR1 SGDLS, CDR2 YYNGEE. The CDR3 runs to 14 residues. V lost 4 bases and J 4 bases, leaving 13 bases between the germline ends. The CDR3 reads CASSRSGAADTQYF. The CDR3 DNA follows: TGTGCCAGCAGCAGATCAGGGGCCGCAGATACGCAGTATTTT.

There are many counts of this clonotype. The CDR3 sequence is CASSVEGERYNEQFF. The CDR3 nucleotides read TGTGCCAGCAGCGTAGAGGGGGAGAGGTACAATGAGCAGTTCTTC. The genes are TRBV9 and TRBJ2-1, with D possibly matching TRBD1 (6 bases). The ends were cut back, 0 bases at V and 4 bases at J, with 11 bases in the middle. Germline-derived CDR1 and CDR2 are SGDLS and YYNGEE. The CDR3 has 15 amino acids.

This clonotype is labeled medium-sized (0.01 to 0.1%). The rearrangement joins TRBV9 to TRBJ2-2; D remains ambiguous. CDR3 length equals 14 residues. In germline, CDR1 is SGDLS, CDR2 YYNGEE. V shed 4 bases and J shed 5 bases, with 12 bases lying between them. The CDR3 DNA reads TGTGCCAGCAGCCCACGCCCCAGTACCGGGGAGCTGTTTTTT. It translates to CASSPRPSTGELFF.

By share, this clonotype ranks as large (0.1 to 1%). The chain combines TRBV9 with TRBJ2-1; unclear D gene. CDR1 and CDR2 (germline): SGDLS, YYNGEE. The CDR3 extends over 16 amino acids. With 0 bases removed from V and 2 bases from J, the gap between germline ends came to 12 bases. The CDR3 protein is CASSVDERATYNEQFF. The CDR3 DNA follows: TGTGCCAGCAGCGTAGATGAGCGAGCTACCTACAATGAGCAGTTCTTC.

This clonotype was detected many times. This rearrangement joins TRBV9 to TRBJ2-2; D is uncertain. The CDR3 contains 14 residues. CDR1 is SGDLS, CDR2 YYNGEE, per germline. V dropped 3 bases and J dropped 6 bases, with 12 bases sitting between them. DNA of the CDR3: TGTGCCAGCAGCGCCCACCTAGAGGCCGGGGAGCTGTTTTTT. Protein: CASSAHLEAGELFF.

This clonotype was detected ten times or more. The chain couples TRBV9 to TRBJ2-7; 9 bases align to TRBD2. V trimming: 4 bases; J trimming: 4 bases; junction bases outside the gene matches: 9. The CDR3 spans 15 residues. CDR1 and CDR2 (germline): SGDLS, YYNGEE. The CDR3 protein is CASSPGREGPYEQYF. In nucleotides, the CDR3 is TGTGCCAGCAGCCCCGGGCGGGAGGGACCTTACGAGCAGTACTTC.

This clonotype was recorded at least ten times. The chain links TRBV9 to TRBJ2-3; maybe TRBD2 (6 bases). CDR3 length equals 14 residues. CDR1 SGDLS and CDR2 YYNGEE come from the germline V gene. V was shortened by 3 bases and J by 2 bases, with 10 bases between the two germline ends. The CDR3 DNA reads as TGTGCCAGCAGCGCCGGGACTTCCACAGATACGCAGTATTTT. Its protein product is CASSAGTSTDTQYF.

Many counts were recorded for this clonotype. The chain links TRBV9 to TRBJ2-3; 16 bases line up with TRBD2. J was trimmed by 3 bases and V by 2 bases; bases with no gene match: 9. The CDR3 spans 19 residues. Germline loops: CDR1 SGDLS, CDR2 YYNGEE. CDR3 sequence: CASSVLPGLAGGPTDTQYF. The CDR3 DNA reads TGTGCCAGCAGCGTCCTTCCGGGACTAGCGGGAGGGCCGACAGATACGCAGTATTTT.

This clonotype was seen a handful of times. The genes are TRBV9 and TRBJ2-7; 10 nucleotides align to TRBD2. V shed 0 bases and J 3 bases; nucleotides not matched to a gene: 3. Germline V gives CDR1 SGDLS, CDR2 YYNGEE. The CDR3 is 15 residues long. In nucleotides, the CDR3 is TGTGCCAGCAGCGTAGCCGGGACTAGCGTCTACGAGCAGTACTTC. Encoded protein: CASSVAGTSVYEQYF.

This clonotype occurred many times. The gene calls are TRBV9 and TRBJ2-7, with TRBD1 matching 12 bases. Trimming at V came to 3 bases and at J to 3 bases, leaving 7 bases not matched to a gene. The CDR3 covers 16 residues. Germline lookup yields CDR1 SGDLS and CDR2 YYNGEE. The CDR3 loop reads CASSADGTGGYYEQYF. The DNA for the CDR3 is TGTGCCAGCAGCGCCGACGGGACAGGGGGCTACTACGAGCAGTACTTC.

J is TRBJ2-5 and V is TRBV9; a weak D match, TRBD1 (6 bases). V lost 3 bases, J lost 2 bases, and 14 bases lay in between. The CDR3 runs to 15 residues. Germline CDR1 is SGDLS and CDR2 is YYNGEE. The CDR3 region has the DNA TGTGCCAGCAGCGCCCAACCGGGACAACAAGAGACCCAGTACTTC. Protein: CASSAQPGQQETQYF.

This clonotype has at least ten counts. CDR3 coding DNA: TGTGCCACCTCCAGGGGCACAGATACGCAGTATTTT. It encodes CATSRGTDTQYF. The chain carries TRBV9 and TRBJ2-3, with D possibly being TRBD1 (5 bases). Germline V gene sequence: CDR1 SGDLS, CDR2 YYNGEE. The germline V and J ends were trimmed by 9 bases and 1 base, with 9 bases remaining between them. The CDR3 is 12 residues long.

This clonotype was found many times. The chain employs TRBV9 and TRBJ2-6; D not certain. The V end was cut by 3 bases, the J end by 0 bases, with 16 bases between. Germline CDR1 SGDLS, CDR2 YYNGEE. The CDR3 loop spans 18 amino acids. The CDR3 DNA reads TGTGCCAGCAGCGAAGGCGAATTCTATATCTCTGGGGCCAACGTCCTGACTTTC. This sequence encodes CASSEGEFYISGANVLTF. The variable domain in full, completed from reference TRBV9 and TRBJ2-6, reads DSGVTQTPKHLITATGQRVTLRCSPRSGDLSVYWYQQSLDQGLQFLIQYYNGEERAKGNILERFSAQQFPDLHSELNLSSLELGDSALYFCASSEGEFYISGANVLTFGAGSRLTVL.